One sample yielded the 18 T cell receptor beta chains listed below, sequenced in a study of response to subunit inactivated influenza vaccine. TCRdb itself ran the RT-PCR reads through MiXCR, one entry per CDR3 protein. Of around 500,000 distinct CDR3 sequences in the sample, around 9.9% are singletons; the top ten hold roughly 12%. Sequences were derived from PBMCs from blood, sampled about 6 weeks after vaccination. These receptors all come from a man aged 50-60 years who received an inactivated influenza vaccine.

The CDR3 DNA reads as TGTGCCAGCCAAGACAGCTTGAACACTGAAGCTTTCTTT. Translated: CASQDSLNTEAFF. The chain has TRBV14 and TRBJ1-1; possible D gene TRBD1, 5 bases. V lost 8 bases and J 0 bases, leaving 10 bases between the germline ends. Germline V gene data show CDR1 as SGHDN and CDR2 as FVKESK. The CDR3 is 13 amino acids.

The J gene is TRBJ2-1, the V gene TRBV30; tentative D call: TRBD2 (6 bases). This CDR3 contains 13 residues. Germline-derived CDR1 and CDR2 are GTSNPN and SVGIG (reference sequence). Trimming took 4 bases from V and 5 from J, leaving 12 bases between them. CDR3 amino acids: CAWIEGGHNEQFF. The CDR3 nucleotides read TGTGCCTGGATCGAGGGAGGCCACAATGAGCAGTTCTTC.

This clonotype occurred a few times. The chain carries TRBV21-1 and TRBJ1-6; the D call of TRBD1 is as the table states it, not checked on the DNA. TRBV21-1 is given as a pseudogene. The CDR3 loop spans 16 amino acids. The CDR3 sequence: CASSGRQGFNNSPLHF. The CDR3 DNA follows: TGTGCCAGCAGCGGCCGACAGGGATTTAATAATTCACCCCTCCACTTT.

A few counts support this clonotype. The rearrangement links TRBV20-1 to TRBJ2-1, with 14 bases matching TRBD2. Trimming cost V 2 bases and J 9 bases; bases outside gene matches: 15. This CDR3 is built from 18 residues. Germline CDR1 reads DFQATT; CDR2 reads SNEGSKA (reference sequence). This chain's CDR3 is CSARRRRLAGGPAGEQFF. The CDR3 DNA reads TGCAGTGCTAGACGTAGACGACTAGCGGGAGGGCCGGCGGGTGAGCAGTTCTTC.

This clonotype was picked up a small number of times. V and J are TRBV28 and TRBJ2-2; 14 nucleotides line up with TRBD2. The ends lost 1 base at V and 5 bases at J; junction bases unmatched: 3. CDR3 length equals 17 residues. Germline values: CDR1 MDHEN, CDR2 SYDVKM. CDR3 DNA: TGTGCCAGCAGTTTATTTGGGACTAGCGGGGGAACCGGGGAGCTGTTTTTT. It codes for CASSLFGTSGGTGELFF.

The rearrangement uses TRBV7-9 and TRBJ2-3; the D call may be TRBD1 or TRBD2 (5 bases each). CDR1 is SEHNR and CDR2 is FQNEAQ in the germline V gene (reference sequence). The V and J ends lost 2 bases and 2 bases respectively, with 14 bases between them. This CDR3 is 16 amino acids long. CDR3 coding DNA: TGTGCCAGCAGCTTAATGCCGCTGGGGGTCACAGATACGCAGTATTTT. Translated, it gives CASSLMPLGVTDTQYF.

This clonotype was seen only a few times. The J gene is TRBJ1-2, the V gene TRBV5-1; D not certain. Germline V gene lookup returns CDR1 SGHRS and CDR2 YFSETQ. The CDR3 contains 15 residues. Trimming stripped 1 base from V and 0 bases from J, with 10 bases between. The CDR3 spells CASSLNDGTNYGYTF. The CDR3 DNA is TGCGCCAGCAGCTTGAACGACGGTACTAACTATGGCTACACCTTC. The complete variable domain, with remaining parts taken from reference TRBV5-1 and TRBJ1-2, reads KAGVTQTPRYLIKTRGQQVTLSCSPISGHRSVSWYQQTPGQGLQFLFEYFSETQRNKGNFPGRFSGRQFSNSRSEMNVSTLELGDSALYLCASSLNDGTNYGYTFGSGTRLTVV.

This clonotype came up a few times. The chain has TRBV12-3 or TRBV12-4 and TRBJ2-7, with 12 bases matching TRBD2. This CDR3 is built from 17 residues. V was pared by 4 bases and J by 2 bases, with 9 bases of the junction left unmatched. The CDR3 is CASSSRTSGDFTYEQYF. The CDR3 DNA reads as TGTGCCAGCAGTTCCCGGACTAGCGGGGACTTTACCTACGAGCAGTACTTC.

This clonotype was counted only a few times. The chain couples TRBV6-1 to TRBJ1-6, with D tentatively TRBD1 (5 bases). This CDR3 spans 16 amino acids. V lost 6 bases, J lost 0 bases, and 12 bases lay in between. Germline V gene lookup returns CDR1 MNHNS and CDR2 SASEGT. CDR3 bases: TGTGCCAGCAGCGACGCAGGGAGCTCCTATAATTCACCCCTCCACTTT. Translation: CASSDAGSSYNSPLHF.

The chain carries TRBV2 and TRBJ2-7; unclear D gene. This CDR3 contains 12 residues. Germline V gives CDR1 SNHLY, CDR2 FYNNEI. Trimming removed 5 bases from V and 6 bases from J, with 11 bases in between. CDR3 residues: CASSRERVEQYF. The CDR3 DNA sequence: TGTGCCAGCAGTCGCGAAAGGGTCGAGCAGTACTTC.

The rearrangement joins TRBV3-1 to TRBJ1-5, with no clear D. V was pared by 1 base and J by 4 bases, with 8 bases between. The CDR3 has 14 residues. Germline lookup yields CDR1 LGHDT and CDR2 YNNKEL (reference sequence). The CDR3 nucleotides are TGTGCCAGCAGCCAAGCTGGTCAGAATCAGCCCCAGCATTTT. It translates to CASSQAGQNQPQHF.

This clonotype has only a few counts. J is TRBJ2-2 and V is TRBV25-1; 8 positions match TRBD2. The CDR3 is 16 residues long. V lost 3 bases, J lost 1 base, and 4 bases stayed unmatched. CDR1 and CDR2 from the germline V gene are MGHDK and SYGVNS. For the CDR3, the DNA is TGTGCCAGCAGTGATTCGCTAGCGGGGAACACCGGGGAGCTGTTTTTT. The encoded protein is CASSDSLAGNTGELFF.

This clonotype has just a few counts. The V and J genes are TRBV4-2 and TRBJ2-3; the D gene is possibly TRBD1 (5 bases). Germline V lookup: CDR1 LGHNA, CDR2 YNFKEQ. Trimming took 6 bases from V and 8 from J, leaving 12 bases between them. CDR3 length: 12 residues. The CDR3 nucleotides read TGTGCCAGCAGTTACTCAGGGCTTACGCAGTATTTT. It yields the protein CASSYSGLTQYF.

This clonotype was recorded once. Germline is not matched at one junction end, which may reflect a read error. The chain joins TRBV7-9 to TRBJ1-4; D is uncertain. CDR3 length: 12 residues. Germline V lookup: CDR1 SEHNR, CDR2 FQNEAQ (reference sequence). The CDR3 region has the DNA TGTGCCAGCAGTTCGATTGGGGAAAAACCGTTTTTT. It yields the protein CASSSIGEKPFF.

The rearrangement joins TRBV29-1 to TRBJ2-3; TRBD1 matches at 9 bases. J was trimmed by 3 bases and V by 7 bases; bases with no gene match: 11. The length of the CDR3 is 15 residues. Germline V lookup: CDR1 SQVTM, CDR2 ANQGSEA. The CDR3: CSAGTGTGRTDTQYF. DNA of the CDR3: TGCAGCGCCGGAACCGGGACAGGGAGAACAGATACGCAGTATTTT.

This clonotype was counted only a few times. The chain couples TRBV12-3 or TRBV12-4 to TRBJ2-3; D is unclear. The CDR3 sequence is 14 residues long. Between the trimmed V and J ends, which lost 4 bases and 0 bases, there was a span of 8 bases. CDR3: CASSWARSTDTQYF. The DNA of the CDR3 is TGTGCCAGCAGTTGGGCTAGGAGCACAGATACGCAGTATTTT.

This clonotype has at least ten counts. The chain is built from TRBV6-1 and TRBJ2-2; a weak D match, TRBD1 (6 bases). The germline gives CDR1 MNHNS, CDR2 SASEGT. V lost 6 bases to trimming and J lost 1 base, with 6 bases between them. The CDR3 covers 13 residues. This chain's CDR3 is CASRQGNTGELFF. The CDR3, as DNA: TGTGCCAGCAGACAGGGGAACACCGGGGAGCTGTTTTTT.

The genes are TRBV20-1 and TRBJ1-2; possible D gene TRBD1, 5 bases. Trimming took off 6 bases at V and 4 bases at J, with 12 bases between the two ends. The germline CDR1 and CDR2 sequences are DFQATT and SNEGSKA (reference sequence). The CDR3 is 12 residues long. Here the CDR3 DNA reads TGCAGTGCGCCTCAGGGAGGCTATGGCTACACCTTC. This translates into CSAPQGGYGYTF.